The 28 T cell receptor beta chains given below trace back to one sample, sequenced in a study of OX40 agonist ivuxolimab in advanced cancers. The table came from immunoSEQ multiplex PCR; TCRdb's copy has only in-frame clones and leaves some out. The data contain 35,000 to 40,000 clones, 60% to 85% of them singletons. Sample: CD4+ or CD8+ T cells sorted from blood, taken in a trial of the OX40 agonist ivuxolimab. The receptors stem from an adult with an advanced solid tumor such as melanoma, head and neck, liver or kidney cancer.

This clone was found once. The rearrangement uses TRBV7-9 and TRBJ2-7; D gene ambiguous. With 4 bases removed from V and 4 bases from J, the gap between germline ends came to 8 bases. Germline CDR1 SEHNR, CDR2 FQNEAQ (reference sequence). CDR3 length: 12 amino acids. Here the CDR3 reads CASSSSGYEQYF. In DNA form, the CDR3 reads TGTGCCAGCAGCTCAAGTGGTTACGAGCAGTACTTC.

A few counts support this clone. The rearrangement uses TRBV23-1 and TRBJ1-1; D is unclear. TRBV23-1 is classed as an ORF, of uncertain function. The CDR3 spans 15 residues. Trimming removed 0 bases at V and 2 bases at J, with 10 bases between. CDR3 nucleotides: TGCGCCAGCAGTCAATCAGGCAGAAAAAACACTGAAGCTTTCTTT. Its translation is CASSQSGRKNTEAFF.

This clone came up a few times. The same CDR3 can be traced to other DNA sequences in this sample. This rearrangement joins TRBV28 to TRBJ2-7, with 13 bases fitting TRBD2. J gave up 3 bases and V 10 bases, and 6 bases lay outside the gene matches. From germline, CDR1 is MDHEN and CDR2 SYDVKM. The CDR3 has 14 amino acids. The CDR3 is CATRLAGGGYEQYF. The CDR3 nucleotides read TGTGCCACCCGACTAGCGGGAGGAGGCTACGAGCAGTACTTC.

V usage is TRBV6-6 and J usage is TRBJ1-4; the D is unclear. V was clipped by 0 bases and J by 0 bases, with 8 bases between them. The CDR3 consists of 16 residues. Germline loops: CDR1 MNHNY, CDR2 SVGAGI (reference sequence). This CDR3 reads CASSYSKDATNEKLFF. The CDR3 coding sequence is TGTGCCAGCAGTTACTCGAAGGATGCAACTAATGAAAAACTGTTTTTT.

V gene TRBV7-9 combines with J gene TRBJ2-5; the match to TRBD1 covers 8 bases. The germline CDR1 and CDR2 sequences are SEHNR and FQNEAQ (reference sequence). The CDR3 is 15 residues long. The V gene end was trimmed by 5 bases and the J gene end by 4 bases; junction bases not matched to a gene: 9. CDR3 amino acids: CASSPTLTGGETQYF. CDR3 DNA: TGTGCCAGCAGCCCAACACTTACAGGGGGAGAGACCCAGTACTTC.

This clone was seen a handful of times. The CDR3 is CASSGGIHNEKLFF. In DNA, the CDR3 is TGCGCCAGCAGTGGAGGGATCCATAATGAAAAACTGTTTTTT. This rearrangement joins TRBV10-2 to TRBJ1-4; D unclear. Looked up from germline, CDR1 is WSHSY and CDR2 is SAAADI. The CDR3 consists of 14 residues. V lost 4 bases, J lost 4 bases, and 10 bases lay in between.

V is TRBV5-5 and J is TRBJ1-2; the D is unclear. From germline, CDR1 is SGHKS and CDR2 YYEKEE (reference sequence). The length of the CDR3 is 14 residues. Trimming shortened V by 0 bases and J by 0 bases, and 6 bases separated the two germline ends. As DNA, the CDR3 is TGTGCCAGCAGCTTGGACAGTACTAACTATGGCTACACCTTC. Amino acid sequence: CASSLDSTNYGYTF.

The rearrangement links TRBV27 to TRBJ2-1; a possible D gene is TRBD1 (5 bases). Trimming took 5 bases from V and 3 from J, leaving 20 bases between them. CDR3 length equals 17 residues. Germline CDR1 MNHEY, CDR2 SMNVEV (reference sequence). CDR3 DNA sequence: TGTGCCAGCAGTCAGGGTCTCGGACATCTTGGCTACAATGAGCAGTTCTTC. Encoded protein: CASSQGLGHLGYNEQFF.

The chain recombines TRBV7-2 with TRBJ1-1; perhaps TRBD1 as D (5 bases). This CDR3 has 15 residues. CDR1 and CDR2 from the germline V gene are SGHTA and FQGNSA. V lost 3 bases and J lost 4, with 15 bases in between. CDR3 loop: CASSFTSGQGTEAFF. CDR3 bases: TGTGCCAGCAGCTTTACTTCAGGGCAAGGCACTGAAGCTTTCTTT.

J is TRBJ1-5 and V is TRBV27; the D is unclear. The length of the CDR3 is 12 residues. Germline assignment: CDR1 MNHEY and CDR2 SMNVEV (reference sequence). V lost 6 bases to trimming and J lost 4 bases, with 7 bases between them. This CDR3 reads CASRARNQPQHF. For the CDR3, the DNA is TGTGCCAGCAGGGCCAGAAATCAGCCCCAGCATTTT.

The DNA of the CDR3 is TGTGCCAGCAGTTTGGGGTTAGGACAAAGATATGGCTACACCTTC. This sequence encodes CASSLGLGQRYGYTF. The V call is TRBV28, the J call TRBJ1-2; tentative D call: TRBD1 (5 bases). The CDR3 totals 15 residues. V was clipped by 3 bases and J by 5 bases, with 16 bases between them. The germline gives CDR1 MDHEN, CDR2 SYDVKM.

This clone rates as medium-sized. The rearrangement joins TRBV30 to TRBJ2-2; 8 nucleotides align to TRBD1. The CDR3 consists of 14 residues. J was trimmed by 6 bases and V by 2 bases; bases with no gene match: 5. Per the germline V gene, CDR1 is GTSNPN and CDR2 is SVGIG (reference sequence). The CDR3 DNA reads TGTGCCTGGAGTTTCGGACAGGGAGCCGGGGAGCTGTTTTTT. It encodes CAWSFGQGAGELFF.

This clone was recorded once. J is TRBJ2-5 and V is TRBV5-1, with TRBD2 as a possible D gene (6 bases). This CDR3 region has 15 residues. V shed 4 bases and J shed 2 bases, with 15 bases lying between them. Germline lookup yields CDR1 SGHRS and CDR2 YFSETQ. CDR3 coding DNA: TGCGCCAGCAGCCCCTGGGGGGTTGGGCAAGAGACCCAGTACTTC. Residues: CASSPWGVGQETQYF.

There are a few counts of this clone. The gene calls are TRBV11-3 and TRBJ2-7, with 8 bases identical to TRBD1. The V and J ends lost 5 bases and 1 base, in that order; junction bases with no gene match: 4. The CDR3 totals 14 residues. CDR1 and CDR2 (germline): SGHNT, YENEEA. As DNA, the CDR3 is TGTGCCAGCAGCATCGGACAGGGTTCCTACGAGCAGTACTTC. It yields the protein CASSIGQGSYEQYF.

The chain links TRBV19 to TRBJ2-1; tentatively, D is TRBD2 (5 bases). The V end lost 1 base, the J end lost 7 bases, and 8 bases lay between the germline ends. This CDR3 comprises 13 residues. Germline V gene data show CDR1 as LNHDA and CDR2 as SQIVND (reference sequence). DNA of the CDR3: TGTGCCAGTAGTATAGGGGTAGCGAATGAGCAGTTCTTC. Protein: CASSIGVANEQFF.

V and J are TRBV19 and TRBJ2-7; D unresolved. Germline lookup yields CDR1 LNHDA and CDR2 SQIVND (reference sequence). V lost 3 bases, J lost 4 bases, and 16 bases lay in between. The CDR3 sequence is 15 residues long. CDR3: CASSMGHSRGYEQYF. CDR3 in DNA: TGTGCCAGTAGTATGGGTCACAGCCGAGGATACGAGCAGTACTTC.

This clone was seen once. The chain carries TRBV6-6 and TRBJ1-3; 8 bases are a match to TRBD1. There are 14 residues in the CDR3. The germline CDR1 and CDR2 sequences are MNHNY and SVGAGI (reference sequence). The junction had 3 bases not matched to a gene; V was cut back by 6 bases and J by 2 bases. The CDR3 loop is CASRPTGAGNTIYF. CDR3 nucleotide sequence: TGTGCCAGCAGACCGACAGGGGCTGGAAACACCATATATTTT.

This clone was seen more than once but under ten times. This chain uses TRBV10-3 with TRBJ2-7; D unclear. Trimming took 3 bases from V and 3 from J, leaving 6 bases between them. Per the germline V gene, CDR1 is ENHRY and CDR2 is SYGVKD. The CDR3 is made up of 12 amino acids. CDR3 nucleotide sequence: TGTGCCATCAGTGATAACGGCTACGAGCAGTACTTC. Translation: CAISDNGYEQYF.

This chain links TRBV5-1 with TRBJ1-3; D not resolved. The CDR3 runs 17 residues. V lost 3 bases, J lost 6 bases, and 22 bases lay in between. Looked up from germline, CDR1 is SGHRS and CDR2 is YFSETQ. The CDR3 loop reads CASSSNPGEPNANTIYF. The CDR3 region has the DNA TGCGCCAGCAGCTCGAACCCCGGGGAACCAAACGCAAACACCATATATTTT.

This sequence joins TRBV18 and TRBJ2-1; D may be TRBD1 or TRBD2 (5 bases each). The CDR3 sequence is 14 residues long. Per the germline V gene, CDR1 is KGHSH and CDR2 is LQKENI. V was shortened by 3 bases and J by 12 bases, with 18 bases between the two germline ends. CDR3 amino acids: CASSPPELGTAQFF. The CDR3 DNA is TGTGCCAGCTCACCTCCGGAGTTGGGGACGGCGCAGTTCTTC.

The chain combines TRBV2 with TRBJ2-1; possible D gene TRBD1, 6 bases. Trimming shortened V by 5 bases and J by 13 bases, and 9 bases separated the two germline ends. The CDR3 extends over 10 amino acids. Germline V lookup: CDR1 SNHLY, CDR2 FYNNEI. In DNA, the CDR3 is TGTGCCAGCAGTTACAGGGACCAGTTCTTC. It encodes CASSYRDQFF. Complete variable domain (other parts from reference TRBV2 and TRBJ2-1): EPEVTQTPSHQVTQMGQEVILRCVPISNHLYFYWYRQILGQKVEFLVSFYNNEISEKSEIFDDQFSVERPDGSNFTLKIRSTKLEDSAMYFCASSYRDQFFGPGTRLTVL.

This clone was seen once. This chain uses TRBV10-3 with TRBJ2-5, with 8 bases lining up with TRBD2. The DNA matches TRBJ2-7 better at its end, which makes the J call doubtful. The CDR3 has 14 amino acids. CDR1 and CDR2 from the germline V gene are ENHRY and SYGVKD. The chain's CDR3 is CAINQAGAGDEQYF. In DNA form, the CDR3 reads TGTGCCATCAATCAAGCGGGGGCCGGGGACGAGCAGTACTTC.

The V and J genes are TRBV12-5 and TRBJ2-3; possibly TRBD1 for D (6 bases). Deletions cut 3 bases from V and 3 bases from J, with 22 bases between. Germline CDR1 is LGHNT and CDR2 is FRNRAP. CDR3 length equals 18 residues. CDR3 DNA sequence: TGTGCTAGTGGTTTAGCGGCAGGGGAAGGGGCCGGGACAGATACGCAGTATTTT. Translation: CASGLAAGEGAGTDTQYF. The entire variable domain, with the rest obtained from reference TRBV12-5 and TRBJ2-3, is as follows: DARVTQTPRHKVTEMGQEVTMRCQPILGHNTVFWYRQTMMQGLELLAYFRNRAPLDDSGMPKDRFSAEMPDATLATLKIQPSEPRDSAVYFCASGLAAGEGAGTDTQYFGPGTRLTVL.

Here the CDR3 reads CASSISGGVADTQYF. The CDR3 DNA follows: TGTGCCAGCAGCATTAGCGGGGGGGTGGCAGATACGCAGTATTTT. This chain links TRBV7-2 with TRBJ2-3; the match to TRBD2 covers 11 bases. V trimming: 5 bases; J trimming: 4 bases; junction bases outside the gene matches: 5. This CDR3 contains 15 residues. Germline-derived CDR1 and CDR2 are SGHTA and FQGNSA.

This sequence joins TRBV10-2 and TRBJ1-2, with TRBD1 matching 10 bases. The CDR3 covers 15 residues. Trimming removed 3 bases from V and 12 bases from J; junction bases left unmatched: 13. Per germline, CDR1 WSHSY and CDR2 SAAADI. In DNA, the CDR3 is TGCGCCAGCAGTGACCATACTGACAGGGGGCAAGGCCACACCTTC. This codes for CASSDHTDRGQGHTF.

This clone was seen more than once but under ten times. The chain uses TRBV7-2 and TRBJ2-2, with TRBD1 as a possible D gene (6 bases). This CDR3 contains 15 residues. Germline V lookup: CDR1 SGHTA, CDR2 FQGNSA. Between the trimmed V and J ends, which lost 4 bases and 4 bases, there was a span of 13 bases. The CDR3 DNA reads TGTGCCAGCAGCTCTAGGGGGTCGGGCACCGGGGAGCTGTTTTTT. Its protein is CASSSRGSGTGELFF.

The V and J genes are TRBV28 and TRBJ1-5; 7 bases are shared with TRBD1. CDR3 length: 12 residues. V trimming: 6 bases; J trimming: 10 bases; junction bases outside the gene matches: 6. CDR1 is MDHEN, CDR2 SYDVKM, per germline. As DNA, the CDR3 is TGTGCCAGCAGGGCTGGACAGGCACCCCAGCATTTT. It encodes CASRAGQAPQHF.

This chain links TRBV6-5 with TRBJ2-3, with D perhaps matching TRBD1 (6 bases). The V end lost 7 bases, the J end lost 5 bases, and 19 bases lay between the germline ends. Germline V gene data show CDR1 as MNHEY and CDR2 as SVGAGI. The CDR3 consists of 15 residues. The DNA for the CDR3 is TGTGCCAGCAACCCCGCCCCCCCACAGGGAGATACGCAGTATTTT. Its protein is CASNPAPPQGDTQYF.